This T cell receptor beta chain was sequenced for a study of shared clonotypes between healthy human individuals. Sorted-subset replicate PCRs used around 200 ng DNA, approximately 30,000 T cell genomes. Some clones are missing from TCRdb's copy, which holds only in-frame ones; the method was immunoSEQ multiplex PCR. The data hold some 2,100,000 clones, with approximately 96% observed a single time. The CDR3 runs 15 residues. Germline-derived CDR1 and CDR2 are SNHLY and FYNNEI. Trimming stripped 8 bases from V and 7 bases from J, with 20 bases between. The sequenced sample was naive CD4+ T cells sorted from blood. Subset specified: CD45RA+ positively selected. The source of this sequence is a man aged 18 to 30 in good health. This sequence joins TRBV2 and TRBJ1-4; D not certain. CDR3 nucleotides: TGTGCCAGCGCCGAGAAAGGAGCCCCGGGTGAAAAACTGTTTTTT. Residues: CASAEKGAPGEKLFF.